This T cell receptor delta chain was recovered during a study of Vδ1+ human thymocytes. Overall study findings and caveats: Despite high sort purity, roughly a fifth of thymic T cell receptor delta sequences were Vdelta2. Bulk repertoire data may be misinterpreted because of unexpected Vdelta2 sequences. Thymic TRG and TRD repertoires appeared highly polyclonal, with Gaussian CDR3 length distributions.

As regards this clone: Its antigen remains unidentified.

The sorted cells were CD3+ Vdelta1+ Vdelta2- thymocytes from alphabeta-depleted thymus. Between roughly 98% and 99.6% of sorted thymocytes were Vdelta1+. RNA was extracted from the cells and then reverse transcribed. Pooled V-gene forward primers with one constant-region reverse primer generated the CDR3 amplicons by multiplex PCR. TCRdb re-called clones from the multiplex PCR reads via CATT. Among 50,000 to 60,000 delta-chain clones, over 12% were seen once, and the ten largest hold about 0.4%. V trimming: 0 bases; J trimming: 4 bases; junction bases outside the gene matches: 24. CDR3 length: 23 amino acids. Germline V gives CDR1 TSWWSYY, CDR2 QGS.

Sequencing was done on a sample of Vdelta1+ gamma-delta thymocytes from the thymus. Documented subset: FACS-sorted CD3+ TCRalphabeta- TCRVdelta1+ TCRVdelta2- thymocytes. The chain joins TRDV1 to TRDJ1; 12 nucleotides align to TRDD3. The source is a girl under three years old who had congenital heart surgery. The CDR3 loop reads CALGELAGVYWGIPFIGHDKLIF. Here the CDR3 DNA reads TGTGCTCTTGGGGAACTGGCTGGCGTGTACTGGGGGATACCCTTTATCGGGCACGATAAACTCATCTTT.